The next 24 T cell receptor beta chains were all read from a single sample in a study of T-cell reconstitution after alpha-beta-depleted transplantation in children. Unique molecular identifiers were incorporated during preparation of the TCRbeta library. MiXCR, applied by TCRdb to the PCR reads, yields one record per CDR3 protein. The repertoire holds about 500,000 distinct CDR3 sequences, with 32% as singletons. The material sequenced was PBMCs from the stem cell graft donor, taken from the stem cell graft. These TCRs come from a human donor who donated a stem cell graft to a child with aplastic anemia.

This clonotype was detected a few times. The chain uses TRBV5-1 and TRBJ1-6; D is possibly TRBD1 (5 bases). The CDR3 contains 15 residues. Trimming took off 0 bases at V and 9 bases at J, with 13 bases between the two ends. Germline CDR1 is SGHRS and CDR2 is YFSETQ. The CDR3 DNA is TGCGCCAGCAGCTTGGATCGGGGGGTTTCTTCACCCCTCCACTTT. It is translated as CASSLDRGVSSPLHF.

This sequence joins TRBV7-2 and TRBJ1-2, with 7 bases that match TRBD1. The CDR3 is 15 residues long. Germline V lookup: CDR1 SGHTA, CDR2 FQGNSA. Germline trimming cut 1 base from V and 4 bases from J; bases unmatched to any gene: 6. As DNA, the CDR3 is TGTGCCAGCAGCTTAGTGACAGGGACCTCCTATGGCTACACCTTC. Amino acids: CASSLVTGTSYGYTF.

The chain employs TRBV19 and TRBJ2-2; tentatively, D is TRBD1 (5 bases). The CDR3 contains 14 residues. The ends were cut back, 3 bases at V and 6 bases at J, with 11 bases in the middle. Germline values: CDR1 LNHDA, CDR2 SQIVND (reference sequence). The DNA of the CDR3 is TGTGCCAGTAGTATTTTCAGGGAATCCGGGGAGCTGTTTTTT. Residues: CASSIFRESGELFF.

The chain has TRBV12-3 or TRBV12-4 and TRBJ1-5; D remains unclear. V lost 3 bases and J lost 1, with 13 bases in between. This CDR3 has 16 amino acids. CDR3 amino acids: CASSFSGIWSNQPQHF. The CDR3 bases are TGTGCCAGCAGTTTCTCGGGGATTTGGAGCAATCAGCCCCAGCATTTT.

The CDR3 is CASSLTFRHDNEQFF. The CDR3 nucleotides are TGTGCCAGCAGCTTAACGTTCAGGCATGACAATGAGCAGTTCTTC. The rearrangement links TRBV7-3 to TRBJ2-1; D is unclear. The CDR3 is 15 amino acids. Germline CDR1 reads SGHTA; CDR2 reads FQGTGA. V lost 0 bases, J lost 5 bases, and 11 bases lay in between.

This clonotype was seen a handful of times. The V and J genes are TRBV19 and TRBJ2-1; no firm D call. Germline CDR1 is LNHDA and CDR2 is SQIVND (reference sequence). V was pared by 2 bases and J by 8 bases, with 13 bases between. This CDR3 has 14 residues. CDR3 in DNA: TGTGCCAGTAGTATATCCCCTAGTTTGGATGAGCAGTTCTTC. This encodes CASSISPSLDEQFF.

The rearrangement uses TRBV5-1 and TRBJ2-1; D is perhaps TRBD2 (5 bases). V was cut by 4 bases and J by 5 bases, with 13 bases left in between. Germline CDR1 reads SGHRS; CDR2 reads YFSETQ. CDR3 length: 14 residues. Here the CDR3 DNA reads TGCGCCAGCAGCCACCCAACGCGGGACAATGAGCAGTTCTTC. This codes for CASSHPTRDNEQFF.

The chain is built from TRBV20-1 and TRBJ1-1; D is possibly TRBD1 (5 bases). The CDR3 totals 15 residues. The germline gives CDR1 DFQATT, CDR2 SNEGSKA (reference sequence). V was trimmed by 0 bases and J by 2 bases, leaving 13 bases between them. The CDR3 sequence is CSARDKGRLNTEAFF. CDR3 coding DNA: TGCAGTGCTAGAGATAAGGGGAGGCTAAACACTGAAGCTTTCTTT.

This clonotype showed up just a few times. This chain uses TRBV6-5 with TRBJ2-5; 9 bases are a match to TRBD2. V dropped 5 bases and J dropped 2; count of bases not matched to a gene: 6. The CDR3 runs 15 residues. The germline V gene encodes CDR1 MNHEY and CDR2 SVGAGI. CDR3 sequence (DNA): TGTGCCAGCAGTCCCGCTAGCGGGGCACAAGAGACCCAGTACTTC. This gives the protein CASSPASGAQETQYF.

The gene calls are TRBV19 and TRBJ2-1; 8 nucleotides line up with TRBD1. The CDR3 is made up of 16 amino acids. Trimming took 5 bases from V and 4 from J; bases not matched to a gene: 10. The germline gives CDR1 LNHDA, CDR2 SQIVND (reference sequence). CDR3 amino acids: CASSALGTGIYNEQFF. DNA for the CDR3: TGTGCCAGTAGTGCCTTAGGGACAGGAATTTACAATGAGCAGTTCTTC.

This chain links TRBV6-2 or TRBV6-3 with TRBJ2-7; D might be TRBD2 (6 bases). This CDR3 comprises 15 residues. The ends were cut back, 0 bases at V and 0 bases at J, with 9 bases in the middle. Germline CDR1 is MNHEY and CDR2 is SVGEGT. The CDR3 is CASSYSGGLSYEQYV. CDR3 coding DNA: TGTGCCAGCAGTTACTCCGGGGGACTCTCCTACGAGCAGTACGTC.

This clonotype was observed a few times. At one of its ends the junction is not consistent with the germline gene, which may arise from a read error. The V gene is TRBV29-1, the J gene TRBJ2-1; 7 bases agree with TRBD1. CDR1 is SQVTM, CDR2 ANQGSEA, per germline. The CDR3 extends over 13 amino acids. Here the CDR3 DNA reads TGCAGCGTCGAAGTGGACAGGTTCGAGCCTTCTCTTTTC. The encoded protein is CSVEVDRFEPSLF.

J is TRBJ2-3 and V is TRBV10-3, with D perhaps TRBD1 (6 bases). The CDR3 loop spans 15 amino acids. V was shortened by 5 bases and J by 3 bases, with 15 bases between the two germline ends. CDR1 is ENHRY and CDR2 is SYGVKD in the germline V gene. The CDR3 nucleotides are TGTGCCATCAGTAACAGACAGGATTCAACAGATACGCAGTATTTT. Translating gives CAISNRQDSTDTQYF.

The rearrangement uses TRBV27 and TRBJ1-6; 7 bases line up with TRBD1. With 5 bases clipped from V and 0 bases from J, the junction kept 7 bases outside the gene matches. The CDR3 loop spans 17 amino acids. From germline, CDR1 is MNHEY and CDR2 SMNVEV (reference sequence). The CDR3 DNA is TGTGCCAGCAGTCCGGGGACAGTTAGCTCCTATAATTCACCCCTCCACTTT. It translates to CASSPGTVSSYNSPLHF.

This rearrangement joins TRBV29-1 to TRBJ1-2; 7 nucleotides line up with TRBD1. Germline-derived CDR1 and CDR2 are SQVTM and ANQGSEA. The CDR3 is 12 residues long. With V trimmed by 2 bases and J by 8 bases, 5 bases remained unmatched. The CDR3 coding sequence is TGCAGCGTTGAAAAGGGACAGCAAGGCTACACCTTC. This gives the protein CSVEKGQQGYTF.

The chain joins TRBV29-1 to TRBJ1-4, with a possible D match to TRBD1 (5 bases). Between the trimmed V and J ends, which lost 1 base and 3 bases, there was a span of 12 bases. Germline V gene lookup returns CDR1 SQVTM and CDR2 ANQGSEA. The CDR3 consists of 15 residues. Written as DNA, the CDR3 is TGCAGCGTTGAAGTCCTGTCGGGGGCTAATGAAAAACTGTTTTTT. Amino acids: CSVEVLSGANEKLFF.

This clonotype was found a few times. The rearrangement joins TRBV7-2 to TRBJ1-3; possible D gene TRBD1, 5 bases. V was trimmed by 3 bases and J by 10 bases, leaving 13 bases between them. This CDR3 comprises 13 residues. Germline loops: CDR1 SGHTA, CDR2 FQGNSA. CDR3: CASSFDGGSTIYF. The CDR3 bases are TGTGCCAGCAGCTTCGACGGGGGGTCGACCATATATTTT.

In this sample, this clonotype turned up a few times. J is TRBJ2-7 and V is TRBV4-3, with unresolved D. The CDR3 runs 14 residues. Germline loops: CDR1 LGHNA, CDR2 YSLEER. V shed 1 base and J shed 3 bases, with 10 bases lying between them. CDR3 protein: CASSQAGSGYEQYF. CDR3 bases: TGCGCCAGCAGCCAAGCTGGGTCTGGCTACGAGCAGTACTTC.

This clonotype was detected only a few times. The V gene is TRBV20-1, the J gene TRBJ1-1; no reliable D call. The CDR3 loop spans 12 amino acids. The germline CDR1 and CDR2 sequences are DFQATT and SNEGSKA (reference sequence). The DNA of the CDR3 is TGCAGCGTAAAAAACATCGGTTTTGGACCTTTCTTT. This translates into CSVKNIGFGPFF.

This clonotype came up once. V and J are TRBV20-1 and TRBJ2-7, with D maybe TRBD1 (6 bases). The germline V gene encodes CDR1 DFQATT and CDR2 SNEGSKA (reference sequence). V was trimmed by 6 bases and J by 0 bases, leaving 18 bases between them. The CDR3 runs 15 residues. For the CDR3, the DNA is TGCAGTGCGGTACAGGTACAGGGTTTCTCCTACGAGCAGTACTTC. Translated: CSAVQVQGFSYEQYF.

This clonotype was seen a few times. The chain employs TRBV28 and TRBJ2-3; 9 nucleotides align to TRBD1. Germline V lookup: CDR1 MDHEN, CDR2 SYDVKM. This CDR3 is built from 15 residues. With 6 bases clipped from V and 3 bases from J, the junction kept 7 bases outside the gene matches. CDR3 in amino acids: CASRESGQGTDTQYF. For the CDR3, the DNA is TGTGCCAGCAGAGAGTCCGGACAGGGGACAGATACGCAGTATTTT.

Only a few counts were recorded for this clonotype. The chain carries TRBV12-3 or TRBV12-4 and TRBJ1-1; D not certain. V lost 7 bases and J lost 5, with 20 bases in between. The length of the CDR3 is 15 residues. The DNA for the CDR3 is TGTGCCAGCAACCCGTCAGGCCAGACGATGACTGAAGCTTTCTTT. This codes for CASNPSGQTMTEAFF.

The chain recombines TRBV20-1 with TRBJ1-1; possibly TRBD1 for D (6 bases). The germline V and J ends were trimmed by 6 bases and 4 bases, with 12 bases remaining between them. Per germline, CDR1 DFQATT and CDR2 SNEGSKA (reference sequence). This CDR3 comprises 12 residues. The CDR3 spells CSAWPRGTEAFF. The CDR3 DNA is TGCAGTGCCTGGCCCAGGGGCACTGAAGCTTTCTTT.

The CDR3 protein is CASSSDRGGVEAFF. The DNA for the CDR3 is TGTGCCAGCAGCTCAGACAGGGGTGGAGTTGAAGCTTTCTTT. The J gene is TRBJ1-1, the V gene TRBV7-2; TRBD1 matches 8 bases. V trimming: 4 bases; J trimming: 7 bases; junction bases outside the gene matches: 8. CDR3 size: 14 residues. Germline-derived CDR1 and CDR2 are SGHTA and FQGNSA.